This entry features one T cell receptor beta chain sequence. J gave up 4 bases and V 2 bases, and 2 bases lay outside the gene matches. Germline assignment: CDR1 SEHNR and CDR2 FQNEAQ (reference sequence). This CDR3 is built from 15 residues. TCRdb keeps only in-frame clones here, not all; method: immunoSEQ multiplex PCR. Here the sample spans about 140,000 clones, 88% being singletons. The sample comes from a study of blood T cell repertoires in COVID-19. The V and J genes are TRBV7-9 and TRBJ2-1; 10 nucleotides match TRBD2. The sequenced sample consisted of peripheral blood. The clonotype was recovered from a human donor with COVID-19, enrolled during active disease. The donor label of this sample is uncertain. This CDR3 reads CASSLYSGRYNEQFF. CDR3 bases: TGTGCCAGCAGCTTATATAGCGGGAGGTACAATGAGCAGTTCTTC.